These T cell receptor beta chains were read from a single sample in a study of control samples from healthy donors and cancer patients. TCRdb's table, derived via immunoSEQ multiplex PCR, lists solely in-frame clones and lacks some. The table shows some 160,000 clones, with 89% occurring only once. Sequenced material: blood. These receptor sequences come from a man in his thirties or forties in good health. CDR3s include the opening cysteine and the closing phenylalanine or tryptophan. D genes are given only for firm matches. Only some rows state a clone size, as once, few, many or a class for expanded clones.

15 TRBD2 TRBJ2-2 NA TRBV11-2 TGTGCCACCCTCGTCGGGGGGGAGAACACCGGGGAGCTGTTTTTT CATLVGGENTGELFF
14 TRBD2 TRBJ2-3 NA TRBV9 TGTGCCAGCAGCGCCCGGGAGGTCACAGATACGCAGTATTTT CASSAREVTDTQYF
14 NA TRBJ2-1 NA TRBV27 TGTGCCAGCAGTGAGCGGACAGATTACAATGAGCAGTTCTTC CASSERTDYNEQFF
16 NA TRBJ2-5 few TRBV5-6 TGTGCCAGCAGCTCGGAAGTCAAGCAAAAAGGGGAGACCCAGTACTTC CASSSEVKQKGETQYF
16 TRBD2 TRBJ2-3 NA TRBV18 TGTGCCAGCTCACCACGGGGACTAGGGAAGTCTGATACGCAGTATTTT CASSPRGLGKSDTQYF
13 NA TRBJ1-5 NA TRBV15 TGTGCCACCAGCAGAGATCGGGGGCAGCCCCAGCATTTT CATSRDRGQPQHF
21 TRBD2 TRBJ2-4 NA TRBV9 TGTGCCAGCAGCCCCCGGATTAGCGGGAGTAGGGATAGTATAGCCAAAAACATTCAGTACTTC CASSPRISGSRDSIAKNIQYF
14 NA TRBJ2-7 NA TRBV5-1 TGCGCCAGCAGCTTGGTGACGGATTCCTACGAGCAGTACTTC CASSLVTDSYEQYF
12 NA TRBJ1-1 few TRBV30 TGTGCCTGGAGACGCGGACAGACTGAAGCTTTCTTT CAWRRGQTEAFF
17 TRBD2 TRBJ2-3 NA TRBV4-3 TGCGCCAGCAGCCAAGAGGAGCGGGGGGGCCATTTAGATACGCAGTATTTT CASSQEERGGHLDTQYF
14 NA TRBJ2-7 NA TRBV14 TGTGCCAGCAGCCAAGAAGACAGGTGGGGCGAGCAGTACTTC CASSQEDRWGEQYF
12 NA TRBJ2-1 NA TRBV5-4 TGTGCCAGCAGCTTTACTAGCCATGAGCAGTTCTTC CASSFTSHEQFF
17 TRBD1 TRBJ1-4 NA TRBV19 TGTGCCAGTAGTTTGAGTCGGGACAGAAGCCTTAATGAAAAACTGTTTTTT CASSLSRDRSLNEKLFF
13 TRBD1 TRBJ1-2 NA TRBV18 TGTGCCAGCTCAACACAAGGACAGGGGTATATCACCTTC CASSTQGQGYITF
15 TRBD2 TRBJ2-7 NA TRBV7-3 TGTGCCAGCAGCCTCTTAGCGGGAGACACTTACGAGCAGTACTTC CASSLLAGDTYEQYF
15 TRBD1 TRBJ1-5 NA TRBV19 TGTGCCAGTAGTATAGATAGGGACAGGGTTCAGCCCCAGCATTTT CASSIDRDRVQPQHF
15 TRBD2 TRBJ2-1 NA TRBV24-1 TGTGCCACCAGTGAGTCGGGACTAGCGAACAATGAGCAGTTCTTC CATSESGLANNEQFF
16 TRBD1 TRBJ1-6 once TRBV18 TGTGCCAGCTCACGGGATCGAGACAGGGGGGCATCACCCCTCCACTTT CASSRDRDRGASPLHF
15 NA TRBJ2-1 few TRBV6-4 TGTGCCAGCAGTGACTCAGGTGACACCTCCAATGAGCAGTTCTTC CASSDSGDTSNEQFF
15 NA TRBJ2-7 once TRBV3-1/TRBV3-2 TGTGCCAGCAGCCAAGAAAGGTCGATGGGAGCCGAGCAGTACTTC CASSQERSMGAEQYF
14 NA TRBJ1-2 NA TRBV5-5 TGTGCCAGCAGCCTGACATTCTACGACTATGGCTACACCTTC CASSLTFYDYGYTF
13 NA TRBJ1-2 once TRBV19 TGTGCCAGTAGTTGGAGGACAGTCTATGGCTACACCTTC CASSWRTVYGYTF
13 NA TRBJ2-3 NA TRBV7-9 TGTGCCAGCAGCTTACTAGTCACAGATACGCAGTATTTT CASSLLVTDTQYF
13 NA TRBJ1-1 NA TRBV7-2 TGTGCCAGCAGCTTAGGCAGGGGCGATGAAGCTTTCTTT CASSLGRGDEAFF
12 TRBD2 TRBJ2-7 NA TRBV29-1 TGCAGCGGGGGACTAGGAAAATACGAGCAGTACTTC CSGGLGKYEQYF
15 TRBD2 TRBJ2-5 NA TRBV4-1 TGCGCCAGCAGCCAAGAGGGAGCGGGGGGTTCGACCCAGTACTTC CASSQEGAGGSTQYF
13 TRBD1 TRBJ1-4 NA TRBV6-2/TRBV6-3 TGTGCCAGCAGTCAAGGGGGCGGAGGAAAACTGTTTTTT CASSQGGGGKLFF
14 TRBD1 TRBJ1-3 NA TRBV5-8 TGTGCCAGCGGTACAGGGGCCTCTGGAAACACCATATATTTT CASGTGASGNTIYF
15 NA TRBJ1-1 NA TRBV5-1 TGCGCCAGCAGCTTGTTTACAGGCGCTGACACTGAAGCTTTCTTT CASSLFTGADTEAFF
12 NA TRBJ2-3 NA TRBV19 TGTGCCAGTAGTCGGTTGGCAGATACGCAGTATTTT CASSRLADTQYF
12 NA TRBJ1-1 NA TRBV6-5 TGTGCCAGCCGGGACTTGGGGACTGAAGCTTTCTTT CASRDLGTEAFF
15 NA TRBJ1-6 once TRBV3-1/TRBV3-2 TGTGCCAGCAGCGTAGATCGACAGAACAATTCACCCCTCCACTTT CASSVDRQNNSPLHF
15 TRBD1 TRBJ2-7 NA TRBV4-3 TGCGCCAGCAGCCCCGGAAACAGGGGCCCCTACGAGCAGTACTTC CASSPGNRGPYEQYF
15 NA TRBJ2-7 NA TRBV27 TGTGCCAGCAGACCTTCGGGGGACAGATCCTACGAGCAGTACTTC CASRPSGDRSYEQYF
14 NA TRBJ2-7 NA TRBV9 TGTGCCAGCAGCGGAGGACTCGCCTCCTACGAGCAGTACTTC CASSGGLASYEQYF
19 TRBD1 TRBJ2-7 NA TRBV6-2/TRBV6-3 TGTGCCAGCAGCTTAAACCGGGACAGGGGACGTGGGGCACTACTCGAGCAGTACTTC CASSLNRDRGRGALLEQYF
15 TRBD2 TRBJ2-1 NA TRBV2 TGTGCCAGCCGACAACGGACTAGCGGGAGCAATGAGCAGTTCTTC CASRQRTSGSNEQFF
17 NA TRBJ2-2 NA TRBV19 TGTGCCAGTAGTATAGCCCACACGACAGGCTCGGCCGGGGAGCTGTTTTTT CASSIAHTTGSAGELFF
14 NA TRBJ1-6 NA TRBV3-1/TRBV3-2 TGTGCCAGCAGCCTGAGCACAGACAATTCACCCCTCCACTTT CASSLSTDNSPLHF
12 NA TRBJ1-2 NA TRBV28 TGTGCCAGCAGTTGGGGGGGCTATGGCTACACCTTC CASSWGGYGYTF
13 NA TRBJ1-2 NA TRBV5-4 TGTGCCAGCAGCTTGGGGGGTAACTATGGCTACACCTTC CASSLGGNYGYTF
15 NA TRBJ2-5 once TRBV9 TGTGCCAGCAGCGTAGGAGCTGGCCCTCCTGAGACCCAGTACTTC CASSVGAGPPETQYF
14 NA TRBJ2-5 NA TRBV19 TGTGCCAGTAGTATAGTGGGCAGCCAAGAGACCCAGTACTTC CASSIVGSQETQYF
16 NA TRBJ2-5 NA TRBV19 TGTGCCAGTAGTATAGATAAAGGGCGACAGCAAGAGACCCAGTACTTC CASSIDKGRQQETQYF
14 TRBD1 TRBJ2-7 many TRBV11-3 TGTGCCAGCACACGACAGGGGGCTTCCTACGAGCAGTACTTC CASTRQGASYEQYF
15 TRBD1 TRBJ1-1 NA TRBV6-5 TGTGCCAGCAGTAAACCGGGACAGGGGACCACTGAAGCTTTCTTT CASSKPGQGTTEAFF
13 NA TRBJ2-7 NA TRBV25-1 TGTGCCAGCAGTGGGAACAGACGCTACGAGCAGTACTTC CASSGNRRYEQYF
16 TRBD1 TRBJ2-3 NA TRBV2 TGTGCCGCACAAGATCTACAGGGGACGAGCACAGATACGCAGTATTTT CAAQDLQGTSTDTQYF
15 NA TRBJ1-2 NA TRBV27 TGTGCCAGCAGTTTCGGCGCGGGGACATGGGGTGGCTACACCTTC CASSFGAGTWGGYTF
15 TRBD1 TRBJ2-7 NA TRBV10-3 TGTGCCATCAGTGATCCGGACAGGGGGCTCTACGAGCAGTACTTC CAISDPDRGLYEQYF
19 TRBD2 TRBJ2-3 once TRBV3-1/TRBV3-2 TGTGCCAGCAGCCAAGGGACCCGACTAGCGGGAGGGAGGGGAGATACGCAGTATTTT CASSQGTRLAGGRGDTQYF
13 TRBD1 TRBJ2-2 NA TRBV5-1 TGCGCCAGCAGCTTGGGAGGACAGGCAGAGCTGTTTTTT CASSLGGQAELFF
15 NA TRBJ2-1 NA TRBV5-1 TGCGCCAGCAGCTTGTCGGACGGAGGTTACAATGAGCAGTTCTTC CASSLSDGGYNEQFF
13 NA TRBJ2-5 NA TRBV29-1 TGCAGCGTTGGGGGTCAGGCCCCAGAGACCCAGTACTTC CSVGGQAPETQYF
13 NA TRBJ1-6 NA TRBV30 TGTGCCTGTAGTCCAGAGTATAATTCACCCCTCCACTTT CACSPEYNSPLHF
14 TRBD1 TRBJ2-7 once TRBV25-1 TGTGCCAGCAGTGAATACGGACAGGGGAACGAGCAGTACTTC CASSEYGQGNEQYF